This T cell receptor (beta chain) comes out of a study of T cell responses to AZD1222 COVID-19 vaccine. Study as a whole: Second-dose intervals near 4 or 12 weeks were combined. Findings and caveats of the study: Nearly half of spike-specific TCRs reportedly target unmutated variant regions. Donors skewed white British and female; clonal diversity was possibly underestimated.

Of note for this clone: Its antigen is unknown.

TCRdb keeps only in-frame clones here, not all; method: immunoSEQ multiplex PCR. This table has about 150,000 clones, more than 85% appearing once. V was shortened by 2 bases and J by 2 bases, with 6 bases between the two germline ends. Germline V gene data show CDR1 as MNHEY and CDR2 as SVGAGI. The CDR3 sequence is 13 residues long. This receptor was identified in an adult in good health. The sample in question was peripheral blood, obtained on day 0 of AZD1222 vaccination. The chain carries TRBV6-5 and TRBJ2-5; unclear D gene. CDR3 loop: CASSYRVQETQYF. The DNA for the CDR3 is TGTGCCAGCAGTTACAGGGTTCAAGAGACCCAGTACTTC.